What follows are 26 T cell receptor beta chains derived from one specimen sequenced in a study of blood T cell repertoires in COVID-19. Using immunoSEQ multiplex PCR, the repertoire was profiled, and TCRdb retains in-frame clones only, with some absent. Of roughly 250,000 clones detected, 85% to 90% appear once; the ten largest clones hold around 0.87%. The specimen was PBMCs or T cells enriched from blood (not recorded which). The receptors derive from a man in his fifties who had been exposed to COVID-19.

The gene calls are TRBV19 and TRBJ1-4; TRBD1 agrees at 8 bases. Losses at the gene ends were 3 bases for V and 0 bases for J; bases not matched to a gene: 12. CDR1 and CDR2 from the germline V gene are LNHDA and SQIVND (reference sequence). The CDR3 length is 19 residues. The CDR3 region is CASSILGTGLFPTNEKLFF. CDR3 DNA sequence: TGTGCCAGTAGTATCCTTGGGACAGGTCTCTTCCCAACTAATGAAAAACTGTTTTTT.

The chain uses TRBV30 and TRBJ1-6; D remains unclear. This CDR3 has 15 residues. The V gene's germline CDR1 is GTSNPN and CDR2 SVGIG (reference sequence). Trimming cost V 1 base and J 6 bases, with 13 bases left between them. The CDR3 sequence: CAWSALSGLNSPLHF. Written as DNA, the CDR3 is TGTGCCTGGAGTGCCCTCAGCGGCCTTAATTCACCCCTCCACTTT.

The DNA of the CDR3 is TGTGCCAGCACCCGCGGAGGACTTGAGACCCAGTACTTC. It specifies CASTRGGLETQYF. The chain joins TRBV2 to TRBJ2-5, with D possibly TRBD2 on 5 matching bases. V was shortened by 7 bases and J by 5 bases, with 14 bases between the two germline ends. CDR3 size: 13 residues. Germline V CDR1 and CDR2: SNHLY, FYNNEI.

The chain recombines TRBV6-5 with TRBJ1-3; TRBD1 might be the D (5 bases). The CDR3 contains 16 residues. Deletions cut 2 bases from V and 4 bases from J, with 15 bases between. In germline, CDR1 is MNHEY, CDR2 SVGAGI. In DNA, the CDR3 is TGTGCCAGCAGTTACGGGGCAGGGTCGAAAGGAAACACCATATATTTT. Its protein product is CASSYGAGSKGNTIYF.

J is TRBJ2-1 and V is TRBV6-4; 8 bases fit TRBD1. This CDR3 is 14 amino acids long. Germline values: CDR1 MRHNA, CDR2 SNTAGT. V trimming: 8 bases; J trimming: 9 bases; junction bases outside the gene matches: 12. The CDR3 loop is CASSPGQEWSEQFF. CDR3 DNA sequence: TGTGCCAGCTCACCGGGACAGGAATGGAGTGAGCAGTTCTTC.

The V gene is TRBV10-3, the J gene TRBJ2-3, with TRBD1 as a possible D gene (5 bases). The CDR3 totals 14 residues. V dropped 5 bases and J dropped 0 bases, with 9 bases sitting between them. Germline values: CDR1 ENHRY, CDR2 SYGVKD. The CDR3 DNA follows: TGTGCCATCAGTTTACAGGAAAGCACAGATACGCAGTATTTT. The encoded protein is CAISLQESTDTQYF.

This clone has just one count. The V call is TRBV11-3, the J call TRBJ1-1; perhaps TRBD1 as D (5 bases). Trimming stripped 4 bases from V and 1 base from J, with 7 bases between. CDR1 is SGHNT, CDR2 YENEEA, per germline. This CDR3 has 13 amino acids. The CDR3 sequence is CASSSGGNTEAFF. The CDR3 region has the DNA TGTGCCAGCAGCTCGGGGGGGAACACTGAAGCTTTCTTT.

The chain uses TRBV5-1 and TRBJ1-5; D unclear. CDR1 SGHRS and CDR2 YFSETQ come from the germline V gene. V dropped 7 bases and J dropped 1 base, with 15 bases sitting between them. The CDR3 consists of 15 residues. In DNA form, the CDR3 reads TGCGCCAGCGCCCTGGGTACAGAAAGCAATCAGCCCCAGCATTTT. Translating it yields CASALGTESNQPQHF.

The genes are TRBV7-9 and TRBJ2-1; TRBD2 aligns across 14 bases. After removal of 6 bases from V and 8 bases from J, the junction contained 15 bases not matched to a gene. CDR1 is SEHNR and CDR2 is FQNEAQ in the germline V gene (reference sequence). The CDR3 runs to 18 residues. This chain's CDR3 is CASSSPLLGLAGADEQFF. In DNA form, the CDR3 reads TGTGCCAGCAGTTCCCCCCTTCTGGGACTAGCGGGAGCCGATGAGCAGTTCTTC.

The rearrangement uses TRBV7-2 and TRBJ1-2; unclear D gene. This CDR3 is 14 amino acids long. The germline gives CDR1 SGHTA, CDR2 FQGNSA. V lost 1 base to trimming and J lost 0 bases, with 6 bases between them. The CDR3 sequence is CASSLGLTNYGYTF. In nucleotides, the CDR3 is TGTGCCAGCAGCTTAGGACTTACTAACTATGGCTACACCTTC. Filled out from reference TRBV7-2 and TRBJ1-2, the complete variable domain reads GAGVSQSPSNKVTEKGKDVELRCDPISGHTALYWYRQSLGQGLEFLIYFQGNSAPDKSGLPSDRFSAERTGGSVSTLTIQRTQQEDSAVYLCASSLGLTNYGYTFGSGTRLTVV.

To note about this clone: The same CDR3 arises from other DNA sequences in this sample as well. This sequence joins TRBV7-9 and TRBJ1-2, with D uncertain. Germline values: CDR1 SEHNR, CDR2 FQNEAQ (reference sequence). V was clipped by 5 bases and J by 2 bases, with 3 bases between them. The CDR3 extends over 11 amino acids. Written as DNA, the CDR3 is TGTGCCAGCAGCCTCAACTATGGCTACACCTTC. Translated: CASSLNYGYTF.

This chain links TRBV18 with TRBJ1-5; 9 bases line up with TRBD1. CDR3 length: 18 residues. The V and J ends lost 4 bases and 7 bases, in that order; junction bases with no gene match: 17. Germline loops: CDR1 KGHSH, CDR2 LQKENI. DNA for the CDR3: TGTGCCAGCTCACTGTATTCTCCGGGACAGGGACCAAGACAGCCCCAGCATTTT. It codes for CASSLYSPGQGPRQPQHF.

The chain is built from TRBV4-1 and TRBJ1-5; D possibly corresponds to TRBD1 (6 bases). The CDR3 consists of 16 residues. V gave up 1 base and J gave up 5 bases, with 15 bases separating them. CDR1 and CDR2 (germline): MGHRA, YSYEKL. CDR3 DNA: TGCGCCAGCAGCCAAGTGGGCAGGGGTTTTGATCAGCCCCAGCATTTT. It is translated as CASSQVGRGFDQPQHF.

The chain recombines TRBV28 with TRBJ1-4; D is uncertain. V lost 5 bases and J lost 8, with 9 bases in between. The CDR3 covers 12 residues. Germline CDR1 and CDR2: MDHEN and SYDVKM. CDR3 coding DNA: TGTGCCAGCAGTCTTAAGAGGGAAAAACTGTTTTTT. This translates into CASSLKREKLFF.

This clone was detected once. The chain employs TRBV11-2 and TRBJ1-1, with TRBD1 as a possible D gene (6 bases). V was clipped by 5 bases and J by 1 base, with 11 bases between them. The CDR3 spans 14 residues. Germline values: CDR1 SGHAT, CDR2 FQNNGV. The CDR3 protein is CASSATQGNTEAFF. In DNA, the CDR3 is TGTGCCAGCAGCGCGACACAGGGGAACACTGAAGCTTTCTTT.

The rearrangement uses TRBV18 and TRBJ2-7, with TRBD2 matching over 11 bases. The ends lost 3 bases at V and 3 bases at J; junction bases unmatched: 10. The V gene's germline CDR1 is KGHSH and CDR2 LQKENI. This CDR3 comprises 17 residues. In nucleotides, the CDR3 is TGTGCCAGCTCACCCAGAAGACTAGCGGGACTTATCTACGAGCAGTACGTC. Amino acids: CASSPRRLAGLIYEQYV.

CDR3 loop: CANTRDFGGAQYF. The CDR3 DNA sequence: TGTGCCAATACCCGGGACTTCGGGGGTGCGCAGTATTTT. V is TRBV12-3 or TRBV12-4 and J is TRBJ2-3, with TRBD2 as a possible D gene (6 bases). V lost 10 bases, J lost 10 bases, and 21 bases lay in between. The CDR3 contains 13 residues.

The chain joins TRBV19 to TRBJ2-1, with D possibly matching TRBD1 (6 bases). Germline V CDR1 and CDR2: LNHDA, SQIVND (reference sequence). Trimming stripped 10 bases from V and 4 bases from J, with 11 bases between. The CDR3 runs 12 residues. CDR3 region: CATSDRYNEQFF. The CDR3 region has the DNA TGTGCCACCTCGGACAGATACAATGAGCAGTTCTTC.

V usage is TRBV19 and J usage is TRBJ1-1, with 8 nucleotides matching TRBD1. The CDR3 contains 12 residues. The V gene's germline CDR1 is LNHDA and CDR2 SQIVND (reference sequence). The J segment lost 8 bases and the V segment lost 5 bases, leaving 4 bases of the junction unmatched. The CDR3 DNA reads as TGTGCCAGTAGTGCCCGGGACAGGGAAGCTTTCTTT. The encoded protein is CASSARDREAFF.

The V call is TRBV7-8, the J call TRBJ1-4, with D possibly being TRBD1 (5 bases). Trimming took 4 bases from V and 4 from J, leaving 13 bases between them. The CDR3 is made up of 15 amino acids. CDR1 is SGHVS, CDR2 FQNEAQ, per germline. The DNA of the CDR3 is TGTGCCAGCAGCTGGGGCGGGACCCTTAATGAAAAACTGTTTTTT. Its protein is CASSWGGTLNEKLFF.

The CDR3 nucleotides read TGTGCCAGCAGCCCGGTTCCTAATGAAAAACTGTTTTTT. Translation gives CASSPVPNEKLFF. V is TRBV7-9 and J is TRBJ1-4; no firm D call. Trimming shortened V by 5 bases and J by 3 bases, and 7 bases separated the two germline ends. The CDR3 sequence is 13 residues long. Germline V CDR1 and CDR2: SEHNR, FQNEAQ (reference sequence).

The chain uses TRBV7-6 and TRBJ1-2; 7 bases are shared with TRBD1. The junction had 6 bases not matched to a gene; V was cut back by 2 bases and J by 0 bases. From germline, CDR1 is SGHVS and CDR2 FNYEAQ. The CDR3 has 16 residues. The CDR3 coding sequence is TGTGCCAGCAGCTTATTCACAGGGGCGCCTAACTATGGCTACACCTTC. Protein product: CASSLFTGAPNYGYTF. Full variable domain (remainder filled in from reference TRBV7-6 and TRBJ1-2): GAGVSQSPRYKVTKRGQDVALRCDPISGHVSLYWYRQALGQGPEFLTYFNYEAQQDKSGLPNDRFSAERPEGSISTLTIQRTEQRDSAMYRCASSLFTGAPNYGYTFGSGTRLTVV.

This chain connects TRBV29-1 to TRBJ1-1; TRBD1 matches 11 bases. Germline V gives CDR1 SQVTM, CDR2 ANQGSEA. The V segment lost 1 base and the J segment 6 bases; nucleotides outside the gene matches: 7. The length of the CDR3 is 15 residues. The chain's CDR3 is CSVEGTGGRDAEAFF. The CDR3 DNA follows: TGCAGCGTTGAAGGGACAGGGGGCAGGGACGCTGAAGCTTTCTTT.

This sequence joins TRBV6-5 and TRBJ1-6; D may be TRBD1 (6 bases). Germline lookup yields CDR1 MNHEY and CDR2 SVGAGI. This CDR3 region has 15 residues. Trimming took off 3 bases at V and 6 bases at J, with 12 bases between the two ends. In DNA, the CDR3 is TGTGCCAGCAGTTATGGGGGCGTAACTAATTCACCCCTCCACTTT. Translated, it gives CASSYGGVTNSPLHF.

This sequence joins TRBV27 and TRBJ2-6; 10 nucleotides align to TRBD2. The CDR3 runs 17 residues. Per the germline V gene, CDR1 is MNHEY and CDR2 is SMNVEV (reference sequence). The junction had 5 bases not matched to a gene; V was cut back by 6 bases and J by 0 bases. The CDR3 DNA reads TGTGCCAGCAGCGGACTAGCGGCCAGCTCTGGGGCCAACGTCCTGACTTTC. As protein: CASSGLAASSGANVLTF.

The sample holds a few counts of this clone. The genes are TRBV15 and TRBJ1-2; the match to TRBD1 covers 7 bases. Germline V lookup: CDR1 LNHNV, CDR2 YYDKDF (reference sequence). V shed 3 bases, J shed 4 bases, and the junction held 8 bases outside the gene matches. The CDR3 is 15 amino acids. As DNA, the CDR3 is TGTGCCACCAGCAGGGGACAGACTACCCTCTATGGCTACACCTTC. It is translated as CATSRGQTTLYGYTF.